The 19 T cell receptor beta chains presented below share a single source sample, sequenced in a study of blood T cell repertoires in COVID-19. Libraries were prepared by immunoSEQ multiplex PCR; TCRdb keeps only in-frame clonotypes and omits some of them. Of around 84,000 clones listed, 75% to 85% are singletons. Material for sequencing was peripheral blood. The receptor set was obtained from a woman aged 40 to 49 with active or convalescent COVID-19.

Written as DNA, the CDR3 is TGTGCCAGTAGTACTAGATCGGGACTCGGGGCTTTCTTT. This codes for CASSTRSGLGAFF. This chain connects TRBV19 to TRBJ1-1; D is possibly TRBD1 (5 bases). V lost 4 bases to trimming and J lost 11 bases, with 17 bases between them. Germline loops: CDR1 LNHDA, CDR2 SQIVND (reference sequence). The CDR3 is 13 residues long. The full variable domain, its missing parts supplied by reference TRBV19 and TRBJ1-1, is DGGITQSPKYLFRKEGQNVTLSCEQNLNHDAMYWYRQDPGQGLRLIYYSQIVNDFQKGDIAEGYSVSREKKESFPLTVTSAQKNPTAFYLCASSTRSGLGAFFGQGTRLTVV.

Written as DNA, the CDR3 is TGTGCCAGCAGTTGGGGACAGCACTATGGCTACACCTTC. Protein product: CASSWGQHYGYTF. The V gene is TRBV2, the J gene TRBJ1-2; 7 positions match TRBD1. The CDR3 consists of 13 residues. Germline CDR1 and CDR2: SNHLY and FYNNEI. Trimming removed 5 bases from V and 3 bases from J; junction bases left unmatched: 3.

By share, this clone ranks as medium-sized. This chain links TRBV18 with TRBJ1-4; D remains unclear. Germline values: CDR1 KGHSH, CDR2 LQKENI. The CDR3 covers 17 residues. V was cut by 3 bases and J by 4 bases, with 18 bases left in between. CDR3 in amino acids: CASSPRAPMPLNEKLFF. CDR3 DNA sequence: TGTGCCAGCTCACCGCGGGCCCCCATGCCTCTTAATGAAAAACTGTTTTTT.

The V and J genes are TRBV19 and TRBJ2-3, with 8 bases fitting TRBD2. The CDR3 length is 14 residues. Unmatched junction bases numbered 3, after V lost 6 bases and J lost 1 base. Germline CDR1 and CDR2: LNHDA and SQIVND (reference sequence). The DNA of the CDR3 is TGTGCCAGTAGATTGCGGGGGGGCACAGATACGCAGTATTTT. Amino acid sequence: CASRLRGGTDTQYF.

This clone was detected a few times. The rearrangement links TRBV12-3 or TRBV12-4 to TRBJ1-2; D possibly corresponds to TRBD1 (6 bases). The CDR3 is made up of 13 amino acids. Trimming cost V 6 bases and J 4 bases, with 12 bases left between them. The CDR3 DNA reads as TGTGCCAGCAGCCGGCAGGGGACCTATGGCTACACCTTC. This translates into CASSRQGTYGYTF.

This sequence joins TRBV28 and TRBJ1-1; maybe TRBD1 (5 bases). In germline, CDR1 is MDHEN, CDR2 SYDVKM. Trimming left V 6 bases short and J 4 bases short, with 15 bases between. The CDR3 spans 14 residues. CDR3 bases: TGTGCCAGCAGCCACCCGGTGGGGGGCACTGAAGCTTTCTTT. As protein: CASSHPVGGTEAFF.

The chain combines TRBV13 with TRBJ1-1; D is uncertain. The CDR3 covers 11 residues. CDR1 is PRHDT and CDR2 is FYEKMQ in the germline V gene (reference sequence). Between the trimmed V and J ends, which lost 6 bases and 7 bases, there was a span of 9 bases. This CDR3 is CASREGLEAFF. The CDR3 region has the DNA TGTGCCAGCAGAGAGGGCCTTGAAGCTTTCTTT.

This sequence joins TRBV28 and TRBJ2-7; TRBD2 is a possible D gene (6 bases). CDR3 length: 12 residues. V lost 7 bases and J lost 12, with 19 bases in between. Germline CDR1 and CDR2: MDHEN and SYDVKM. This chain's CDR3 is CASKTGDYTSYF. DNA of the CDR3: TGTGCCAGCAAGACGGGAGATTACACCTCGTACTTC.

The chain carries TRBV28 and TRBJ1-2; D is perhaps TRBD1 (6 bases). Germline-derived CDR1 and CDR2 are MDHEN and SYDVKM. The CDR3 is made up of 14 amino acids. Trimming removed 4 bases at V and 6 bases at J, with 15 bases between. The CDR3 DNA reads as TGTGCCAGCAGTTGGGGGGGCAGCCTCCATGGCTACACCTTC. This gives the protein CASSWGGSLHGYTF.

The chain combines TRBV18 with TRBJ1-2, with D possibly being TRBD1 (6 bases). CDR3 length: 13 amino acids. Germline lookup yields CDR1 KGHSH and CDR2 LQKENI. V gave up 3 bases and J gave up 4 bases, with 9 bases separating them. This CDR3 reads CASSPDRSYGYTF. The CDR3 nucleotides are TGTGCCAGCTCACCCGACAGGAGCTATGGCTACACCTTC.

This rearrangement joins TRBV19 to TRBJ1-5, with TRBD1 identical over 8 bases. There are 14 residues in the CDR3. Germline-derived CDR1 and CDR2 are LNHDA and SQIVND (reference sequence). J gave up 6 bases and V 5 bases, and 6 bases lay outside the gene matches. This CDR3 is CASSPTGVIQPQHF. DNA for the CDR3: TGTGCCAGTAGTCCGACAGGGGTGATTCAGCCCCAGCATTTT.

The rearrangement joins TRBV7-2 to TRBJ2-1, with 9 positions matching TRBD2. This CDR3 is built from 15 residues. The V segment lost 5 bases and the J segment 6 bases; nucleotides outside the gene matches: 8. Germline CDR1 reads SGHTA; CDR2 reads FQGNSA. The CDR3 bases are TGTGCCAGCAGCCAATTAGCGGGAGTTATCAATGAGCAGTTCTTC. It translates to CASSQLAGVINEQFF.

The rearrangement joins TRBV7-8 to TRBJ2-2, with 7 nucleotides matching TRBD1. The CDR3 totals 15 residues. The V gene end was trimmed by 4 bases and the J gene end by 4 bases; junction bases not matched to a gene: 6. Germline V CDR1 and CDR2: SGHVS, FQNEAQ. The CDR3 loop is CASSYQGVGTGELFF. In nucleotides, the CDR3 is TGTGCCAGCAGCTACCAGGGGGTTGGCACCGGGGAGCTGTTTTTT.

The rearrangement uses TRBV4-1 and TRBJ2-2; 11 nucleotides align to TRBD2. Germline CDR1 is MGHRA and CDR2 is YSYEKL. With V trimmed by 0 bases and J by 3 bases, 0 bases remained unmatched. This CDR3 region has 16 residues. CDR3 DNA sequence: TGCGCCAGCAGCCAAGAGGGACTAGCGGACACCGGGGAGCTGTTTTTT. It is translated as CASSQEGLADTGELFF.

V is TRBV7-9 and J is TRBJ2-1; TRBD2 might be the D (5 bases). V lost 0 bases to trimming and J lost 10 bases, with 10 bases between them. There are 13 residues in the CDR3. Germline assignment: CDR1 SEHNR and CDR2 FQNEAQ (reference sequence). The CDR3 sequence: CASSLAGPGEQFF. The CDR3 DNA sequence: TGTGCCAGCAGCTTAGCAGGGCCGGGGGAGCAGTTCTTC.

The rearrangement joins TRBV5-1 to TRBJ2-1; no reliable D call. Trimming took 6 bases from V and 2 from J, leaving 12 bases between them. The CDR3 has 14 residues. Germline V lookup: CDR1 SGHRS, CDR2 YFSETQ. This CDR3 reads CASNPTAAYNEQFF. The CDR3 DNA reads TGCGCCAGCAACCCCACGGCGGCCTACAATGAGCAGTTCTTC.

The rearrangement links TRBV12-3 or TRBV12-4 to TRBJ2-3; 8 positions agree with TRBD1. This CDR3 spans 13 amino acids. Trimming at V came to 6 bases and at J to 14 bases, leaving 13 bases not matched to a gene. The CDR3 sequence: CASRRAGGSTLYF. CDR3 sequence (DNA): TGTGCCAGCAGGCGGGCAGGGGGCTCGACTCTGTATTTT.

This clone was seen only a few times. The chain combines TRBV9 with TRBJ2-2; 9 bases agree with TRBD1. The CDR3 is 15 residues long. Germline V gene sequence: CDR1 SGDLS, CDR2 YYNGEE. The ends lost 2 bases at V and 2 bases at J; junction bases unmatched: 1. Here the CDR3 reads CASSVTGGNTGELFF. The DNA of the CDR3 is TGTGCCAGCAGCGTTACAGGGGGCAACACCGGGGAGCTGTTTTTT.

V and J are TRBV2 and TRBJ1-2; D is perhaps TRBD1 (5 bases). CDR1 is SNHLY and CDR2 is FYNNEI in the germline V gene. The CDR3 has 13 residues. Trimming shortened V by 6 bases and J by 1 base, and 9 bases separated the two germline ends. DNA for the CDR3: TGTGCCAGCAGAGCGGGGGGTAACTATGGCTACACCTTC. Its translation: CASRAGGNYGYTF.